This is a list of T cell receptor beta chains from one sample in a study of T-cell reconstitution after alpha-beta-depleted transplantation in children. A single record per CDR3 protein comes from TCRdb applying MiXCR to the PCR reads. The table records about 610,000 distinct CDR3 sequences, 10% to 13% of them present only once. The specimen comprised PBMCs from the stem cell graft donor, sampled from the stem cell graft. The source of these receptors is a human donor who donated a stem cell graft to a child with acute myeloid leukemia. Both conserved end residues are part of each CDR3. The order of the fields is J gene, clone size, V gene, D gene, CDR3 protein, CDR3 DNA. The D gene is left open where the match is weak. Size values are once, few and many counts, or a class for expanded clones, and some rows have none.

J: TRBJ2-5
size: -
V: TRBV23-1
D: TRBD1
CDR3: CASSQRTGEETQYF
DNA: TGCGCCAGCAGTCAGCGGACAGGGGAAGAGACCCAGTACTTC

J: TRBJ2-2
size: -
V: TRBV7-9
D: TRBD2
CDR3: CAPGPVSGTNTGELFF
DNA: TGTGCCCCCGGGCCAGTGAGCGGGACGAACACCGGGGAGCTGTTTTTT

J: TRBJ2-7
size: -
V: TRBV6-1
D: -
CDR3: CASSAQSYEQYF
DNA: TGTGCCAGCAGTGCCCAATCCTACGAGCAGTACTTC

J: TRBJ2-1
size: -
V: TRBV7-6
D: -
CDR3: CASSPARNEQFF
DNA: TGTGCCAGCAGCCCCGCCCGGAATGAGCAGTTCTTC

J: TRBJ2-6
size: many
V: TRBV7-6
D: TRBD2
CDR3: CASSQVTSGRGGANVLTF
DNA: TGTGCCAGCAGCCAAGTGACTAGCGGGAGAGGAGGGGCCAACGTCCTGACTTTC

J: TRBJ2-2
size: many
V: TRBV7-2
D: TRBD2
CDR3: CASSLTGLAALGELFF
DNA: TGTGCCAGCAGCCTAACCGGACTAGCGGCTTTGGGGGAGCTGTTTTTT

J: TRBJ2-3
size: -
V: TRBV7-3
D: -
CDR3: CASSLNFVGSRTDTQYF
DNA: TGTGCCAGCAGCTTAAACTTCGTCGGTTCACGCACAGATACGCAGTATTTT

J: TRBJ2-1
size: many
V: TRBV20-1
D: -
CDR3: CSARATFPGNEQFF
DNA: TGCAGTGCTAGAGCGACTTTCCCGGGCAATGAGCAGTTCTTC

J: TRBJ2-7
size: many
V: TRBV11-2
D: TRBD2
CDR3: CASSALAASYEQYF
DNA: TGTGCCAGCAGCGCCCTAGCGGCCTCCTACGAGCAGTACTTC

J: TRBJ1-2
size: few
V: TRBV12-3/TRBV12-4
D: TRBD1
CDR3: CASSLTGGANYGYTF
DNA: TGTGCCAGCAGTTTAACAGGGGGCGCTAACTATGGCTACACCTTC

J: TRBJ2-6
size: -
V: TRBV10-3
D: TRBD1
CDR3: CAISETPTGTTGANVLTF
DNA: TGTGCCATCAGTGAGACCCCGACAGGGACGACCGGGGCCAACGTCCTGACTTTC

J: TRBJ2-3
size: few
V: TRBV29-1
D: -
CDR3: CSAGRDSTSTDTQYF
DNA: TGCAGCGCTGGGCGGGACTCTACTAGCACAGATACGCAGTATTTT

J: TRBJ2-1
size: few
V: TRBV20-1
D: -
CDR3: CSARAVNPKGNEQFF
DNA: TGCAGTGCTAGAGCCGTTAACCCAAAGGGCAATGAGCAGTTCTTC

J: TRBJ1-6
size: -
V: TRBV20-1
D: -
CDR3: CSARVTETSPLHF
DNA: TGCAGTGCTAGGGTCACGGAGACGTCACCCCTCCACTTT

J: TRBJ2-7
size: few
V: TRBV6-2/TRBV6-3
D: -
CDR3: CASSPTRSYEQYF
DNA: TGTGCCAGCAGTCCGACTAGATCCTACGAGCAGTACTTC

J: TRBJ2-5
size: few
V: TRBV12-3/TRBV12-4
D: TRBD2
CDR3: CASSLELAQQETQYF
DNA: TGTGCCAGCAGTCTAGAACTAGCGCAACAAGAGACCCAGTACTTC

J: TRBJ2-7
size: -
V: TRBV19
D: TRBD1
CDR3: CASSSFPGTDGNEQYF
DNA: TGTGCCAGTAGTTCCTTTCCCGGGACAGACGGTAACGAGCAGTACTTC

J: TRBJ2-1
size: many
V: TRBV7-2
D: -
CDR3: CASSLVGGGREQFF
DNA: TGTGCCAGCAGCTTAGTTGGAGGAGGTCGGGAGCAGTTCTTC

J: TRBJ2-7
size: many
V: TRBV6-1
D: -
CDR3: CASSGPRRSSYEQYF
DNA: TGTGCCAGCAGTGGCCCAAGAAGGAGCTCCTACGAGCAGTACTTC

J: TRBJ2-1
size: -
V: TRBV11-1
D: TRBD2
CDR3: CASSASGTSGRVKNNEQFF
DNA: TGTGCCAGCAGCGCCTCCGGGACTAGCGGGAGGGTGAAAAACAATGAGCAGTTCTTC

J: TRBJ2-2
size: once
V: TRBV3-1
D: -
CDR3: CASSQGVTAGDTGELFF
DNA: TGTGCCAGCAGCCAAGGAGTTACAGCGGGTGACACCGGGGAGCTGTTTTTT

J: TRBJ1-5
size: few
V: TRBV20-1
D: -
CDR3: CSASIAGQPQHF
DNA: TGCAGTGCTAGTATAGCGGGTCAGCCCCAGCATTTT

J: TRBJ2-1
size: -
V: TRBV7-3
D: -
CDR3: CASSRESRSYNEQFF
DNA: TGTGCCAGCAGTCGGGAAAGCAGATCCTACAATGAGCAGTTCTTC

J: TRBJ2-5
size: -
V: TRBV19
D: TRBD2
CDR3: CASKGTAGGQETQYF
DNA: TGTGCCAGTAAGGGCACAGCGGGAGGACAAGAGACCCAGTACTTC

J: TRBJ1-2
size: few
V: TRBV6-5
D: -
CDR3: CASSLQGALKNGYTF
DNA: TGTGCCAGCAGTCTACAGGGCGCGCTTAAGAATGGCTACACCTTC

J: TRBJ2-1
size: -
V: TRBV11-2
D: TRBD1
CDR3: CASSLRDRAAGRNNEQFF
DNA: TGTGCCAGCAGCCTCCGGGACAGGGCGGCGGGACGAAACAATGAGCAGTTCTTC

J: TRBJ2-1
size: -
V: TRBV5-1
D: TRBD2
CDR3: CASSLGGGGTLVYNEQFF
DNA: TGCGCCAGCAGCCTGGGGGGGGGAGGTACACTCGTCTACAATGAGCAGTTCTTC

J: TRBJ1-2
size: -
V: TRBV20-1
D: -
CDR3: CSARDLGNQYGYTF
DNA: TGCAGTGCTAGAGATCTTGGGAATCAATATGGCTACACCTTC

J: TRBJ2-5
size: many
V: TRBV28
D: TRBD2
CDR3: CASSLLGLEREPAQYF
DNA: TGTGCCAGCAGTTTGCTCGGTTTGGAGCGGGAGCCGGCCCAGTACTTC

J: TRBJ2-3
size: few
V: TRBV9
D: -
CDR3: CASTLSVGRTPDTQYF
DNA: TGTGCCAGCACCTTAAGTGTGGGTCGAACACCAGATACGCAGTATTTT

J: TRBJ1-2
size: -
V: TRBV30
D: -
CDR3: CAWSLGLGGYTF
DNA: TGTGCCTGGAGCCTAGGTCTGGGTGGCTACACCTTC

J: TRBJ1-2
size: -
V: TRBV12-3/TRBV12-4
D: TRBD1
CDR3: CASRPGGPNYGYTF
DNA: TGTGCCAGCAGGCCAGGGGGCCCTAACTATGGCTACACCTTC

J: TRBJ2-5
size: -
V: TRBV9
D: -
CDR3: CASSPEGRVRVGPHKETQYF
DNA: TGTGCCAGCAGTCCCGAGGGAAGGGTACGGGTCGGACCCCATAAAGAGACCCAGTACTTC

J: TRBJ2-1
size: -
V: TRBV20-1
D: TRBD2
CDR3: CSARGFGEGKYNEQFF
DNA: TGCAGTGCTAGAGGGTTCGGGGAGGGGAAGTACAATGAGCAGTTCTTC

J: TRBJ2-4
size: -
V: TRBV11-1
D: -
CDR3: CASSLAQSGRLAAKNIQYF
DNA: TGTGCCAGCAGCTTAGCGCAGTCAGGTAGACTTGCCGCCAAAAACATTCAGTACTTC

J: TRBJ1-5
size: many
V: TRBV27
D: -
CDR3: CASSLSQTTQPQHF
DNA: TGTGCCAGCAGTTTATCCCAAACGACTCAGCCCCAGCATTTT

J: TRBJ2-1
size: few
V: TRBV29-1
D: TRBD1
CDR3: CSVEVRAGGKQFF
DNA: TGCAGCGTTGAAGTCAGAGCAGGGGGCAAGCAGTTCTTC

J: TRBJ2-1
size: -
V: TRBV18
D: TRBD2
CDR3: CASSPRGGSGANEQFF
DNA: TGTGCCAGCTCACCACGAGGCGGGAGTGGGGCCAATGAGCAGTTCTTC

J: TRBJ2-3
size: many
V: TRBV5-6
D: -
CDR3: CASSFKGGVVPQYF
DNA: TGTGCCAGCAGCTTTAAAGGGGGAGTGGTTCCGCAGTATTTT

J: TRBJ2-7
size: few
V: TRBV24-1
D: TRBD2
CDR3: CATSDPGTSGYEQYF
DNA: TGTGCCACCAGTGACCCCGGGACTAGCGGGTACGAGCAGTACTTC

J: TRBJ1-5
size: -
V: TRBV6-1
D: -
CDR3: CASRAGAVNQPQHF
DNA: TGTGCCAGCAGGGCAGGGGCCGTAAATCAGCCCCAGCATTTT

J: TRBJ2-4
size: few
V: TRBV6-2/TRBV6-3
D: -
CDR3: CASSYESDIQYF
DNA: TGTGCCAGCAGTTACGAGTCCGACATTCAGTACTTC

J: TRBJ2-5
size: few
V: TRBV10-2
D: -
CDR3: CASMAADQETQYF
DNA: TGCGCCAGCATGGCAGCCGACCAAGAGACCCAGTACTTC

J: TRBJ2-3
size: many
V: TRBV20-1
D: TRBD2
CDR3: CSAPTSGSTDTQYF
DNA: TGCAGTGCCCCTACTAGCGGGAGCACAGATACGCAGTATTTT

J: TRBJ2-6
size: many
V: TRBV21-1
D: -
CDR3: CASNPPSRANVLTF
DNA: TGTGCCAGCAACCCCCCAAGTAGGGCCAACGTCCTGACTTTC

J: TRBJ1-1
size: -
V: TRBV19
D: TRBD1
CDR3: CASQDRGKGTEAFF
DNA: TGTGCCAGCCAAGACAGGGGCAAGGGGACTGAAGCTTTCTTT

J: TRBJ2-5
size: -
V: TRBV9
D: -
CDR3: CASSVSGGQETQYF
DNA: TGTGCCAGCAGCGTATCTGGCGGGCAAGAGACCCAGTACTTC

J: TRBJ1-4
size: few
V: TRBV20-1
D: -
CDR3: CSVTGTEEKLFF
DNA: TGCAGTGTCACGGGGACCGAGGAAAAACTGTTTTTT

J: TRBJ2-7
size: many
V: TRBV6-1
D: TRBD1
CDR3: CASSPRWDSVYEQYF
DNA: TGTGCCAGCAGCCCCAGGTGGGACAGTGTTTACGAGCAGTACTTC

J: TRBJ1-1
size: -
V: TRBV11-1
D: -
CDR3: CASRGQGSETEAFF
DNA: TGTGCCAGCAGAGGCCAGGGGTCGGAGACTGAAGCTTTCTTT

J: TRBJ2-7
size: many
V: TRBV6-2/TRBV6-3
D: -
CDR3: CASSYLGTSYEQYF
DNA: TGTGCCAGCAGTTACTTGGGGACTTCCTACGAGCAGTACTTC

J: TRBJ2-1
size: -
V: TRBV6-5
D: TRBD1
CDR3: CASSSPGQTLNEQFF
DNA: TGTGCCAGCAGTTCCCCGGGACAGACCCTCAATGAGCAGTTCTTC

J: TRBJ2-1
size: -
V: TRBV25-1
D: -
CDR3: CASTPPGVISYNEQFF
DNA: TGTGCCAGCACCCCTCCCGGCGTGATCTCCTACAATGAGCAGTTCTTC

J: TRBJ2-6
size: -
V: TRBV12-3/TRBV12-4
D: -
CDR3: CASSLDTPKGGANVLTF
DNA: TGTGCCAGCAGTTTAGACACACCGAAGGGGGGGGCCAACGTCCTGACTTTC

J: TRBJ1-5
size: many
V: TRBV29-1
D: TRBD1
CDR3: CSVQGARNQPQHF
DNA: TGCAGCGTTCAGGGGGCTCGCAATCAGCCCCAGCATTTT